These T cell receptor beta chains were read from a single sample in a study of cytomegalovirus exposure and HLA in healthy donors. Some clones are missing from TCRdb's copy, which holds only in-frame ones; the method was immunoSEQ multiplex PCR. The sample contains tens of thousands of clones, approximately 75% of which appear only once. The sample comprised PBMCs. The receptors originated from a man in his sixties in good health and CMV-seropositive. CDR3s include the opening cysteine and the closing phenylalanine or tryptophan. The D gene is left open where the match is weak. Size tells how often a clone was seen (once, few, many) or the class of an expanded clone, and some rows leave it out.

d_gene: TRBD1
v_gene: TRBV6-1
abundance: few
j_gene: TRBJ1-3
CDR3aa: CASSVRTGGFSPNTIYF
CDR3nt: TGTGCCAGCAGTGTACGAACAGGGGGCTTTTCGCCAAACACCATATATTTT

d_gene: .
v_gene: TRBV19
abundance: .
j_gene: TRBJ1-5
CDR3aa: CASSIGRGPNQPQHF
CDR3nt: TGTGCCAGTAGTATCGGCAGGGGCCCGAATCAGCCCCAGCATTTT

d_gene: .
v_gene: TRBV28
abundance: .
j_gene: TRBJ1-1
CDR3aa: CASSFGALDTEAFF
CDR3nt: TGTGCCAGTTCGTTTGGGGCACTTGACACTGAAGCTTTCTTT

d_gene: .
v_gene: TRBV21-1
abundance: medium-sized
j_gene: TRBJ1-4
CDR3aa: CASSKDRVREKLFF
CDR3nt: TGTGCCAGCAGCAAGGACAGGGTTCGTGAAAAACTGTTTTTT

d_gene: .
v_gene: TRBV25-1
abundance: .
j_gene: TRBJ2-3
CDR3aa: CASSSGTQRTDTQYF
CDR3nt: TGTGCCAGCAGTTCAGGCACACAACGCACAGATACGCAGTATTTT

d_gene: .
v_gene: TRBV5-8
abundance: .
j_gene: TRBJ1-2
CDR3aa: CASSSPGRTLYGYTF
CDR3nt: TGTGCCAGCAGCTCGCCCGGGAGGACTCTCTATGGCTACACCTTC

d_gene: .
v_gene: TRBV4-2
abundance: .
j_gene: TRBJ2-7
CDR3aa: CASSLQLPSEQYF
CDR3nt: TGTGCCAGCAGCCTGCAGCTCCCTAGCGAGCAGTACTTC

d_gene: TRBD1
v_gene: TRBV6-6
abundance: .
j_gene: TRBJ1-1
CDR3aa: CASKGQGRVNTEAFF
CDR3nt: TGTGCCAGCAAGGGACAGGGTAGGGTGAACACTGAAGCTTTCTTT

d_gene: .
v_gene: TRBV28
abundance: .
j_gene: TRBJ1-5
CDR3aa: CASMTTGTGNQPQHF
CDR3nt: TGTGCCAGCATGACAACCGGCACGGGCAATCAGCCCCAGCATTTT

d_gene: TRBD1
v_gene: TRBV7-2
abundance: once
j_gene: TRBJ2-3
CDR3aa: CASSRGQGTDTQYF
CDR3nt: TGTGCCAGCAGCAGAGGACAGGGCACAGATACGCAGTATTTT

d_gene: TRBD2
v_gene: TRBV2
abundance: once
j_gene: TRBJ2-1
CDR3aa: CASSETGSSGSYNEQFF
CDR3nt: TGTGCCAGCAGTGAAACCGGGTCTAGCGGGAGTTACAATGAGCAGTTCTTC

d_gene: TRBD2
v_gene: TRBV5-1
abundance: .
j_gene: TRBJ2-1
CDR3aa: CASSSGLGIRDEQFF
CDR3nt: TGCGCCAGCAGCTCGGGACTAGGAATTAGGGATGAGCAGTTCTTC

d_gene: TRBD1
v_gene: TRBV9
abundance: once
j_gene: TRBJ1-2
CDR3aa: CASSVDRGELFDYGYTF
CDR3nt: TGTGCCAGCAGCGTCGACAGGGGAGAATTGTTTGACTATGGCTACACCTTC

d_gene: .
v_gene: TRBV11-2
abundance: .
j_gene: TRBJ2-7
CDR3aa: CASGPYEQYF
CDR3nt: TGTGCCAGCGGGCCCTACGAGCAGTACTTC

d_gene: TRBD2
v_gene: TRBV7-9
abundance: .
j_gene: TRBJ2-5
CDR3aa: CASCLAGGQETQYF
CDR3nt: TGTGCCAGCTGTTTGGCGGGAGGCCAAGAGACCCAGTACTTC

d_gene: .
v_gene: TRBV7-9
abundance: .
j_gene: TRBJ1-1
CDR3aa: CASSHPRAGNTEAFF
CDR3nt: TGTGCCAGCAGCCATCCCAGGGCCGGGAACACTGAAGCTTTCTTT

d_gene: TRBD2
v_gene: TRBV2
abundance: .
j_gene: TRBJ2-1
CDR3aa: CASSEGTSPYNEQFF
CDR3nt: TGTGCCAGCAGTGAGGGGACTAGCCCGTACAATGAGCAGTTCTTC

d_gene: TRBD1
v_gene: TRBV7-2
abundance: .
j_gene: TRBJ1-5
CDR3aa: CASSYQKGANQPQHF
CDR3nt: TGTGCCAGCAGCTACCAGAAGGGGGCCAATCAGCCCCAGCATTTT

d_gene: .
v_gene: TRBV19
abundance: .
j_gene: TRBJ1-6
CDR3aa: CASSTLDRNSPLHF
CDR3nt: TGTGCCAGTAGTACCCTGGACAGAAATTCACCCCTCCACTTT

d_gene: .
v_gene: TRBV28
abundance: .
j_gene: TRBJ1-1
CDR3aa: CASSEAPGEMNTEAFF
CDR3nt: TGTGCCAGCAGTGAAGCGCCTGGGGAGATGAACACTGAAGCTTTCTTT

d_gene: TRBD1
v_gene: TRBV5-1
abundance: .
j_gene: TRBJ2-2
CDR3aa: CASSGDSLNTGELFF
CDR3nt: TGCGCCAGCAGCGGGGACAGCCTAAACACCGGGGAGCTGTTTTTT

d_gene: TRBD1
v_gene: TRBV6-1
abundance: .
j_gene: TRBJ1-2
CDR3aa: CASDEDRTVPLGYTF
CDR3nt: TGTGCCAGCGATGAGGACAGGACAGTCCCTCTGGGCTACACCTTC